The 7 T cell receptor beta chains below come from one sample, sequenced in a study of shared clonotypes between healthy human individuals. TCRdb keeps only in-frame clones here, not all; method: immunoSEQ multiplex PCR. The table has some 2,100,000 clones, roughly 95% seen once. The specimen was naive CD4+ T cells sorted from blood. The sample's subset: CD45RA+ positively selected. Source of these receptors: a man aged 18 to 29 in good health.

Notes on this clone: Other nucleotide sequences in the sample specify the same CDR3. The CDR3 nucleotides are TGTGCCAGCAGCCTGGAGGCTCGCAATGAGCAGTTCTTC. Translated, it gives CASSLEARNEQFF. V gene TRBV7-2 combines with J gene TRBJ2-1; a weak D match, TRBD2 (5 bases). Germline values: CDR1 SGHTA, CDR2 FQGNSA. Trimming took off 5 bases at V and 6 bases at J, with 11 bases between the two ends. The CDR3 contains 13 residues.

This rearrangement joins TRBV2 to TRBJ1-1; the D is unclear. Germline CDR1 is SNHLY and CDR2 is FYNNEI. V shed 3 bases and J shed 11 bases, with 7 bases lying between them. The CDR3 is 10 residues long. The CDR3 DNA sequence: TGTGCCAGCAGTGAGGCCGTGGCTTTCTTT. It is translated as CASSEAVAFF. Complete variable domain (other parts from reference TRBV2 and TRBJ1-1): EPEVTQTPSHQVTQMGQEVILRCVPISNHLYFYWYRQILGQKVEFLVSFYNNEISEKSEIFDDQFSVERPDGSNFTLKIRSTKLEDSAMYFCASSEAVAFFGQGTRLTVV.

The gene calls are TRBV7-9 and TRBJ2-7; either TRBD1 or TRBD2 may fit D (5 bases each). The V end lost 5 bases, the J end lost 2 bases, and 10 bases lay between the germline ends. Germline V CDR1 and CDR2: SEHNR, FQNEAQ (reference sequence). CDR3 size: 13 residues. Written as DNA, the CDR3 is TGTGCCAGCAGCCAACAGGAGGCCTACGAGCAGTACTTC. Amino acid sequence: CASSQQEAYEQYF.

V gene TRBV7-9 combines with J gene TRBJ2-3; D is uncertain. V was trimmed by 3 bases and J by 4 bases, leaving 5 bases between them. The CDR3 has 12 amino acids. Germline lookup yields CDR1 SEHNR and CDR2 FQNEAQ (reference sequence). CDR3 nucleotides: TGTGCCAGCAGCTTTGGGCCAGATACGCAGTATTTT. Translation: CASSFGPDTQYF.

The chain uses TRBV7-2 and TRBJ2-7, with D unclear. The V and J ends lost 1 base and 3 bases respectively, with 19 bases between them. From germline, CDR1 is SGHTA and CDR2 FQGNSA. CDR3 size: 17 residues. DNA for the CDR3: TGTGCCAGCAGCTTAGTCTCGGGCTTCCCCTACTACTACGAGCAGTACTTC. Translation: CASSLVSGFPYYYEQYF.

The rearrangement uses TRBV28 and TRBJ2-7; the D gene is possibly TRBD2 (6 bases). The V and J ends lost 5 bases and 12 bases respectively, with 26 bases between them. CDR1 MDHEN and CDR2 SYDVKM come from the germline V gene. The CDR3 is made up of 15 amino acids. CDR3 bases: TGTGCCAGCAGTCGTGGTTGGTCGGGGGAGGCGGCTAGGTACTTC. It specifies CASSRGWSGEAARYF.

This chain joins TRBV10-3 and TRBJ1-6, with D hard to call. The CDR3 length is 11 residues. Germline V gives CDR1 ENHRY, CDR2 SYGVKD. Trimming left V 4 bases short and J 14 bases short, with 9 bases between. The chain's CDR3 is CAISVGSALHF. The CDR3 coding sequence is TGTGCCATCAGTGTCGGGTCGGCCCTCCACTTT.